Presented here are 5 T cell receptor beta chains from one specimen sequenced in a study of blood T cell repertoires in COVID-19. TCRdb's copy holds only in-frame clones and misses some; the assay was immunoSEQ multiplex PCR. The table shows about 110,000 clones, with 84% occurring only once. The material sequenced was peripheral blood. The receptors were gathered from a woman older than 75 with active or convalescent COVID-19.

The V and J genes are TRBV28 and TRBJ2-7; perhaps TRBD1 as D (5 bases). Germline loops: CDR1 MDHEN, CDR2 SYDVKM. The CDR3 extends over 14 amino acids. Trimming pared 3 bases from V and 4 bases from J, leaving 13 bases between. The CDR3 DNA reads TGTGCCAGCAGTTTGGCCAGGGTAAGGTACGAGCAGTACTTC. It codes for CASSLARVRYEQYF.

V gene TRBV18 combines with J gene TRBJ2-7; D gene unclear. V was pared by 5 bases and J by 0 bases, with 5 bases between. There are 12 residues in the CDR3. CDR1 is KGHSH and CDR2 is LQKENI in the germline V gene. CDR3 in amino acids: CASSASSYEQYF. The CDR3 coding sequence is TGTGCCAGCTCAGCTAGCTCCTACGAGCAGTACTTC.

The chain links TRBV6-5 to TRBJ2-1, with D maybe TRBD2 (6 bases). Germline V gene data show CDR1 as MNHEY and CDR2 as SVGAGI. The CDR3 totals 15 residues. V lost 8 bases and J lost 0, with 14 bases in between. DNA for the CDR3: TGTGCCAGCGGCGGCGGGATGAGCTCCTACAATGAGCAGTTCTTC. Protein sequence: CASGGGMSSYNEQFF.

V and J are TRBV9 and TRBJ1-1, with no clear D. Germline V gene lookup returns CDR1 SGDLS and CDR2 YYNGEE. The CDR3 spans 15 residues. Between the trimmed V and J ends, which lost 4 bases and 0 bases, there was a span of 13 bases. Written as DNA, the CDR3 is TGTGCCAGCAGCCCTCGAGGGAGGGTGAACACTGAAGCTTTCTTT. Protein sequence: CASSPRGRVNTEAFF. The entire variable domain, with the rest obtained from reference TRBV9 and TRBJ1-1, is as follows: DSGVTQTPKHLITATGQRVTLRCSPRSGDLSVYWYQQSLDQGLQFLIQYYNGEERAKGNILERFSAQQFPDLHSELNLSSLELGDSALYFCASSPRGRVNTEAFFGQGTRLTVV.

V and J are TRBV10-3 and TRBJ1-1; a weak D match, TRBD1 (5 bases). The ends were cut back, 3 bases at V and 1 base at J, with 6 bases in the middle. Germline lookup yields CDR1 ENHRY and CDR2 SYGVKD. The CDR3 runs 13 residues. The CDR3 nucleotides read TGTGCCATCAGTGAACAGGCGAACACTGAAGCTTTCTTT. The encoded protein is CAISEQANTEAFF.